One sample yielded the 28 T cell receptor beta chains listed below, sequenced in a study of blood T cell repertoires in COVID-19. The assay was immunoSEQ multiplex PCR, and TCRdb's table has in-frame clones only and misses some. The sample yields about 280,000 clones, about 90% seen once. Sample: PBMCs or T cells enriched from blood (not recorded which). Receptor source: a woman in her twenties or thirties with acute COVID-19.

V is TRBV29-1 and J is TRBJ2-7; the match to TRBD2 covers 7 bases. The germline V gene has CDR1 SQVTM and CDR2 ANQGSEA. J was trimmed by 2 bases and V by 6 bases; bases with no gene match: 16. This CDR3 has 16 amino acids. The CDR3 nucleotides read TGCAGCGTGTCTCCGGGGCGGGCTAGCGGAACCTACGAGCAGTACTTC. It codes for CSVSPGRASGTYEQYF.

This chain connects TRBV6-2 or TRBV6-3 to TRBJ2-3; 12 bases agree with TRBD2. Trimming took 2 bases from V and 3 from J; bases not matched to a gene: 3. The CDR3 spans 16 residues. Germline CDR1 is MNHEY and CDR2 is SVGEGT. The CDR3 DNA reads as TGTGCCAGCAGTTACCCACTAGCGGGAGGAACAGATACGCAGTATTTT. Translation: CASSYPLAGGTDTQYF.

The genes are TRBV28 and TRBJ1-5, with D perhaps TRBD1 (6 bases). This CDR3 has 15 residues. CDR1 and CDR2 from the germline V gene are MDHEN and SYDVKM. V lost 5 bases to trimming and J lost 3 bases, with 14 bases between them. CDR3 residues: CASSQRQEYNQPQHF. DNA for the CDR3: TGTGCCAGCAGTCAGCGACAGGAGTACAATCAGCCCCAGCATTTT. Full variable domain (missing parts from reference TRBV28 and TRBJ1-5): DVKVTQSSRYLVKRTGEKVFLECVQDMDHENMFWYRQDPGLGLRLIYFSYDVKMKEKGDIPEGYSVSREKKERFSLILESASTNQTSMYLCASSQRQEYNQPQHFGDGTRLSIL.

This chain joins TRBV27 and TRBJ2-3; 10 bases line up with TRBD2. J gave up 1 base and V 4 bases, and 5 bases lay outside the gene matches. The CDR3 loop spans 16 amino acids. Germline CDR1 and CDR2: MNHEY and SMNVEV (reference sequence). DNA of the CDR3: TGTGCCAGCAGTTCTAGCGGGAGATGGGGCACAGATACGCAGTATTTT. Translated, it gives CASSSSGRWGTDTQYF.

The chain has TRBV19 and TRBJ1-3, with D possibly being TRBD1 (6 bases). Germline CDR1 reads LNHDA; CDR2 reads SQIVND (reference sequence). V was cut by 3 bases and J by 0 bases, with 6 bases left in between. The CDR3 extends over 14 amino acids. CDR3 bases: TGTGCCAGTAGTATGGACAGCTCTGGAAACACCATATATTTT. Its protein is CASSMDSSGNTIYF.

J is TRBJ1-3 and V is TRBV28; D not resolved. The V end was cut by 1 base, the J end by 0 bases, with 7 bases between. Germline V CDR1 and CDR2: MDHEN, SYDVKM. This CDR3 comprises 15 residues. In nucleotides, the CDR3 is TGTGCCAGCAGTTTATTTGTCAACTCTGGAAACACCATATATTTT. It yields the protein CASSLFVNSGNTIYF.

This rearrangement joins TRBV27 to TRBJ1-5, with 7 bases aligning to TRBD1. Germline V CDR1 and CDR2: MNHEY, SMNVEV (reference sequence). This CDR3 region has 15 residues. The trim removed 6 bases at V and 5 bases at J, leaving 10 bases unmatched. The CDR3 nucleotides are TGTGCCAGCAGGTCGCGAGGGGGCCTATATCAGCCCCAGCATTTT. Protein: CASRSRGGLYQPQHF.

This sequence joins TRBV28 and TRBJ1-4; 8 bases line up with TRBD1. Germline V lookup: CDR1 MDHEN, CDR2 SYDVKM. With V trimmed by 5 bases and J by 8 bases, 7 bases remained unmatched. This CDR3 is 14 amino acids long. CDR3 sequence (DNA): TGTGCCAGCAGTCTCGGACAGGGACGGGAAAAACTGTTTTTT. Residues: CASSLGQGREKLFF. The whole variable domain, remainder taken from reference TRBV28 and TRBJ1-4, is DVKVTQSSRYLVKRTGEKVFLECVQDMDHENMFWYRQDPGLGLRLIYFSYDVKMKEKGDIPEGYSVSREKKERFSLILESASTNQTSMYLCASSLGQGREKLFFGSGTQLSVL.

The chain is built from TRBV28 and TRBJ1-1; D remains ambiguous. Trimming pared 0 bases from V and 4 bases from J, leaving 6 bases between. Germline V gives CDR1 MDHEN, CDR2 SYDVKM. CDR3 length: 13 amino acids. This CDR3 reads CASSLWGATEAFF. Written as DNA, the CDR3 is TGTGCCAGCAGTTTATGGGGCGCCACTGAAGCTTTCTTT.

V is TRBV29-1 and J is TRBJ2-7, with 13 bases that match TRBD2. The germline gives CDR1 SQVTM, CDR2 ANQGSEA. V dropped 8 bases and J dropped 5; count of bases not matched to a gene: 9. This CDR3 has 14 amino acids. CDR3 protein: CSFMTSGRSDEQYF. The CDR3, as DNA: TGCAGCTTTATGACTAGCGGGAGGTCAGACGAGCAGTACTTC.

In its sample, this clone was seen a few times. This chain's CDR3 is CASSPQGQETQYF. CDR3 in DNA: TGTGCCAGCAGCCCACAGGGTCAAGAGACCCAGTACTTC. The genes are TRBV7-2 and TRBJ2-5, with D perhaps matching TRBD1 (6 bases). Germline V gene data show CDR1 as SGHTA and CDR2 as FQGNSA. CDR3 length: 13 amino acids. The ends were cut back, 5 bases at V and 2 bases at J, with 9 bases in the middle.

CDR3 protein: CASSPWTPDSSGNTIYF. CDR3 in DNA: TGTGCCAGCAGCCCTTGGACACCTGATAGCTCTGGAAACACCATATATTTT. The chain links TRBV11-2 to TRBJ1-3; possible D gene TRBD1, 5 bases. The CDR3 totals 17 residues. Germline V gene lookup returns CDR1 SGHAT and CDR2 FQNNGV. With 5 bases removed from V and 0 bases from J, the gap between germline ends came to 17 bases.

The CDR3 is CASSPQGLAGGNLRNNEQFF. The DNA for the CDR3 is TGTGCCAGCAGCCCTCAAGGACTAGCGGGAGGGAACTTGAGGAACAATGAGCAGTTCTTC. The chain joins TRBV7-3 to TRBJ2-1; 15 bases align to TRBD2. In germline, CDR1 is SGHTA, CDR2 FQGTGA. V was pared by 5 bases and J by 5 bases, with 16 bases of the junction left unmatched. This CDR3 has 20 amino acids. Filled out from reference TRBV7-3 and TRBJ2-1, the complete variable domain reads GAGVSQTPSNKVTEKGKYVELRCDPISGHTALYWYRQSLGQGPEFLIYFQGTGAADDSGLPNDRFFAVRPEGSVSTLKIQRTERGDSAVYLCASSPQGLAGGNLRNNEQFFGPGTRLTVL.

CDR3 sequence reads: CASSLDRGTDTQYF. CDR3 DNA sequence: TGTGCCAGCAGTTTGGACAGGGGGACAGATACGCAGTATTTT. This chain uses TRBV28 with TRBJ2-3; 10 bases line up with TRBD1. This CDR3 has 14 residues. The J segment lost 3 bases and the V segment lost 3 bases, leaving 0 bases of the junction unmatched. CDR1 and CDR2 (germline): MDHEN, SYDVKM. Using reference TRBV28 and TRBJ2-3 for the parts outside the CDR3, the full variable domain is DVKVTQSSRYLVKRTGEKVFLECVQDMDHENMFWYRQDPGLGLRLIYFSYDVKMKEKGDIPEGYSVSREKKERFSLILESASTNQTSMYLCASSLDRGTDTQYFGPGTRLTVL.

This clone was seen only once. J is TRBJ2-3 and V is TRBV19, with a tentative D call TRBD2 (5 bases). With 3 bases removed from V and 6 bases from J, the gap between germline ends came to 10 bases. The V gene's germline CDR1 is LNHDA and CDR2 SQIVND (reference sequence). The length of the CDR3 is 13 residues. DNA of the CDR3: TGTGCCAGTAGTATTAGCAGAGGGGATACGCAGTATTTT. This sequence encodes CASSISRGDTQYF. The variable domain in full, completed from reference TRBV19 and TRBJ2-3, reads DGGITQSPKYLFRKEGQNVTLSCEQNLNHDAMYWYRQDPGQGLRLIYYSQIVNDFQKGDIAEGYSVSREKKESFPLTVTSAQKNPTAFYLCASSISRGDTQYFGPGTRLTVL.

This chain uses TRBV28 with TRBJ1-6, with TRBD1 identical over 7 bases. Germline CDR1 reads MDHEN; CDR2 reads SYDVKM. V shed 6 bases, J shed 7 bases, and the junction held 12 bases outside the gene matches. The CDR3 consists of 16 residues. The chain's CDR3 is CASSKTVGTDNSPLHF. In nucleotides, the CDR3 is TGTGCCAGCAGCAAGACGGTTGGGACAGACAATTCACCCCTCCACTTT.

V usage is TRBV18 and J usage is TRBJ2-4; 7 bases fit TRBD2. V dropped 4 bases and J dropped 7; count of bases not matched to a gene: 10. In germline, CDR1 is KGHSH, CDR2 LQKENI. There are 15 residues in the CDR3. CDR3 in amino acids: CASSRGGSEGNIQYF. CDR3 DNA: TGTGCCAGCTCACGCGGGGGTTCTGAGGGGAACATTCAGTACTTC.

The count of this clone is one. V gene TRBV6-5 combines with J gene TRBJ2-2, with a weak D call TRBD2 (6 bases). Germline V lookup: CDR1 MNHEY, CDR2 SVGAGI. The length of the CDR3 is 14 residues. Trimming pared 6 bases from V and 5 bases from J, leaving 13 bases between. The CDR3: CASSWGDITGELFF. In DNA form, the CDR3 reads TGTGCCAGCAGCTGGGGGGATATTACCGGGGAGCTGTTTTTT.

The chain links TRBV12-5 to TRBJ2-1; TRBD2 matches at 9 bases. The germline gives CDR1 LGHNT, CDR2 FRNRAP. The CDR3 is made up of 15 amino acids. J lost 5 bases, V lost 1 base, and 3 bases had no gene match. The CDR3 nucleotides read TGTGCTAGTGGTTTGGGGACTAGCGTAAACAATGAGCAGTTCTTC. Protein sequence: CASGLGTSVNNEQFF. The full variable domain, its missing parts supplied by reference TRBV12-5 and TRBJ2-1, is DARVTQTPRHKVTEMGQEVTMRCQPILGHNTVFWYRQTMMQGLELLAYFRNRAPLDDSGMPKDRFSAEMPDATLATLKIQPSEPRDSAVYFCASGLGTSVNNEQFFGPGTRLTVL.

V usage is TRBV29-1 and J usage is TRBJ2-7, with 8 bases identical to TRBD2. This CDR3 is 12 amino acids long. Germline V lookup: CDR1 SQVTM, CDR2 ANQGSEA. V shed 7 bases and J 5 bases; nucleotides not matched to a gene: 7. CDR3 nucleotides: TGCAGCGCCCGGACTAGCTTCAACGAGCAGTACTTC. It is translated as CSARTSFNEQYF.

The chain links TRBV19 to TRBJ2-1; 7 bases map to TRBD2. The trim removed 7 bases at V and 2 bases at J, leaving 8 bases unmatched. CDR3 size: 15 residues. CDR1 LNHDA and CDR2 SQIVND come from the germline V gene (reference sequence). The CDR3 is CASKLSSGTYNEQFF. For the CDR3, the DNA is TGTGCCAGTAAACTATCTAGCGGAACCTACAATGAGCAGTTCTTC.

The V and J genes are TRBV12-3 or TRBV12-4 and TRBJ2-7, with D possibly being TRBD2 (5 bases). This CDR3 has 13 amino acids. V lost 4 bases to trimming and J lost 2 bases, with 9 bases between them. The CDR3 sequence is CASSSGGPYEQYF. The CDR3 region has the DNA TGTGCCAGCAGTTCAGGAGGCCCCTACGAGCAGTACTTC.

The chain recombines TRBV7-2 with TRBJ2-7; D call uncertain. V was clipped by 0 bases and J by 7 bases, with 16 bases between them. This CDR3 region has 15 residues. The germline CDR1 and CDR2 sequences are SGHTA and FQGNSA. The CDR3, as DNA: TGTGCCAGCAGCTTAGCGCTAAACCCCCGCTGGGAGCAGTACTTC. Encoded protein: CASSLALNPRWEQYF.

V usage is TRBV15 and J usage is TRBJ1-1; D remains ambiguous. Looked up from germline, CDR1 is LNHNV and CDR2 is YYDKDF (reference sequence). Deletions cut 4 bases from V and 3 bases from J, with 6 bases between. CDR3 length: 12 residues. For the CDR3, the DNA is TGTGCCACCAGCAAACAGTACACTGAAGCTTTCTTT. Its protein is CATSKQYTEAFF. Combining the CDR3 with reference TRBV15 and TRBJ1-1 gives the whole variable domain DAMVIQNPRYQVTQFGKPVTLSCSQTLNHNVMYWYQQKSSQAPKLLFHYYDKDFNNEADTPDNFQSRRPNTSFCFLDIRSPGLGDTAMYLCATSKQYTEAFFGQGTRLTVV.

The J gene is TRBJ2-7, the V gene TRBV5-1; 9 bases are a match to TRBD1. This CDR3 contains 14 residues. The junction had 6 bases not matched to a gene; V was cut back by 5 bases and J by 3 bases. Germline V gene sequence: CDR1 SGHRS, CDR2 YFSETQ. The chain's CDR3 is CASRSGQGNYEQYF. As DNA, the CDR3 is TGCGCCAGCAGATCGGGACAGGGAAACTACGAGCAGTACTTC. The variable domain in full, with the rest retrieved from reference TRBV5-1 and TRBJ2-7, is KAGVTQTPRYLIKTRGQQVTLSCSPISGHRSVSWYQQTPGQGLQFLFEYFSETQRNKGNFPGRFSGRQFSNSRSEMNVSTLELGDSALYLCASRSGQGNYEQYFGPGTRLTVT.

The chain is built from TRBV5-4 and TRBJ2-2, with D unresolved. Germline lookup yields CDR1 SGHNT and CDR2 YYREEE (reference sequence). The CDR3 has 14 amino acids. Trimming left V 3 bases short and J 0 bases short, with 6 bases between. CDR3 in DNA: TGTGCCAGCAGCTCCGCGCCGAACACCGGGGAGCTGTTTTTT. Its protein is CASSSAPNTGELFF.

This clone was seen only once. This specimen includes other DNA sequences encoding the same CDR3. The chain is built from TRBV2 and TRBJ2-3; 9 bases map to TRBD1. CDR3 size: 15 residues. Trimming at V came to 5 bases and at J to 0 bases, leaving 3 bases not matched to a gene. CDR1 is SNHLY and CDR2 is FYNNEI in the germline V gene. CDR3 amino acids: CASSLGTGSTDTQYF. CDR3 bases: TGTGCCAGCAGTTTAGGGACAGGGAGCACAGATACGCAGTATTTT.

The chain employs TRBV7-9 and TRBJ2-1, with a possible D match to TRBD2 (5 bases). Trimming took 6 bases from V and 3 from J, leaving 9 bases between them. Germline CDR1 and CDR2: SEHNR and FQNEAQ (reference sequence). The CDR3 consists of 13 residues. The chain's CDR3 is CASSLGSYNEQFF. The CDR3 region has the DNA TGTGCCAGCAGTCTAGGGAGCTACAATGAGCAGTTCTTC.